A selection of T cell receptor beta chains follows, all from one sample in a study of response to subunit inactivated influenza vaccine. TCRdb processed the RT-PCR reads anew with MiXCR; each CDR3 protein has one entry. Of about 530,000 distinct CDR3 sequences listed, 12% are singletons. The sample in question was PBMCs from blood, obtained on the day of vaccination. The origin of the receptors is a man between 50 and 59 years old who received an inactivated influenza vaccine. The CDR3 runs from the conserved cysteine through the conserved F or W. A D gene is named only where the DNA matches it firmly.

CDR3	J	D	V
CASSSPTGLAPYGYTF	TRBJ1-2	NA	TRBV5-1
CASSLRTGGAGNEQFF	TRBJ2-1	TRBD1	TRBV7-9
CASSEETGIDEQYF	TRBJ2-7	NA	TRBV7-9
CASSSRGRGGIGTDTQYF	TRBJ2-3	NA	TRBV4-3
CATSRSGTSGRTTGELFF	TRBJ2-2	TRBD2	TRBV15
CASSVTGTASYEQYF	TRBJ2-7	TRBD1	TRBV7-2
CSARRGDEQYF	TRBJ2-7	NA	TRBV20-1
CSVAQAGAIGDTQYF	TRBJ2-3	NA	TRBV29-1
CATSRDERGIWDIQYF	TRBJ2-4	NA	TRBV15
CASSPTGTRNYEQYF	TRBJ2-7	NA	TRBV5-1
CASSSSRWVGDEQFF	TRBJ2-1	NA	TRBV5-6
CASIRGTDEQYF	TRBJ2-7	NA	TRBV28
CASRVGTGRTGELFF	TRBJ2-2	TRBD1	TRBV28
CASSPSTGTNNQPQHF	TRBJ1-5	NA	TRBV7-2
CATSAIAGAETQYF	TRBJ2-5	NA	TRBV24-1
CASSPGQGYITSGELFF	TRBJ2-2	TRBD1	TRBV4-3
CSARALGQGTYNEQFF	TRBJ2-1	TRBD1	TRBV20-1
CAWSGQAWTFF	TRBJ1-1	TRBD1	TRBV30
CSVVRPAGAGEQFF	TRBJ2-1	TRBD2	TRBV29-1
CASRGTGAYEQYF	TRBJ2-7	TRBD1	TRBV12-3/TRBV12-4
CASSLARQNSPLHF	TRBJ1-6	NA	TRBV12-3/TRBV12-4
CASSGPSNEQFF	TRBJ2-1	NA	TRBV12-3/TRBV12-4
CASSYGTEISGANVLTF	TRBJ2-6	TRBD1	TRBV5-6
CSAPLLTDTQYF	TRBJ2-3	NA	TRBV20-1
CARGDRGRETQYF	TRBJ2-5	TRBD1	TRBV2
CASSIRGQTYEQYF	TRBJ2-7	NA	TRBV19
CASSSSRDGGYYGYTF	TRBJ1-2	NA	TRBV7-8
CASSQLSNEKLFF	TRBJ1-4	NA	TRBV3-1
CASSRSGGRAYYEQYF	TRBJ2-7	TRBD2	TRBV7-2
CASSLAGDVYEQYF	TRBJ2-7	NA	TRBV12-3/TRBV12-4
CATVRENSGNTIYF	TRBJ1-3	NA	TRBV12-3/TRBV12-4
CASGLSTDTQYF	TRBJ2-3	NA	TRBV5-1
CASSDSALISGNTIYF	TRBJ1-3	NA	TRBV12-3/TRBV12-4
CASSRSPALGYEQYF	TRBJ2-7	NA	TRBV14
CASSLSVLNTGELFF	TRBJ2-2	NA	TRBV4-1
CASSRRRLAGSSQETQYF	TRBJ2-5	TRBD2	TRBV6-1
CASSTGLGRYEQYF	TRBJ2-7	TRBD2	TRBV5-1
CSGLRRRNNEQFF	TRBJ2-1	NA	TRBV20-1
CASRLGGSGNIQYF	TRBJ2-4	NA	TRBV12-3/TRBV12-4
CASSLAQGVETQYF	TRBJ2-5	NA	TRBV5-1
CASSGTGGIEQYF	TRBJ2-7	TRBD1	TRBV12-3/TRBV12-4
CASSLVGVPETQYF	TRBJ2-5	NA	TRBV11-2
CATRWLPNTGELFF	TRBJ2-2	NA	TRBV15
CASSLRFSTGGDYGYTF	TRBJ1-2	TRBD1	TRBV7-9
CASSPGGPEAFF	TRBJ1-1	NA	TRBV5-1
CASSLLGGPYYEQYF	TRBJ2-7	NA	TRBV18
CAISPGPIYEQYF	TRBJ2-7	NA	TRBV5-6
CASSGPQGGTIYF	TRBJ1-3	NA	TRBV2
CASSLGTSGGLNEQFF	TRBJ2-1	TRBD2	TRBV12-3/TRBV12-4
CATSYADKGQVYYEQYF	TRBJ2-7	TRBD1	TRBV24-1
CATSDVGQSTDTQYF	TRBJ2-3	TRBD1	TRBV24-1
CSVEDWASGPHQYF	TRBJ2-4	TRBD2	TRBV29-1
CSVKTGTGNTGELFF	TRBJ2-2	TRBD1	TRBV29-1
CATSFSGVSTDTQYF	TRBJ2-3	TRBD2	TRBV10-3
CASSQVLAVGYNEQFF	TRBJ2-1	TRBD2	TRBV4-2